The rows below give T cell receptor beta chains drawn from one sample of a study of beta chain features in type 1 diabetes. Profiled with immunoSEQ multiplex PCR; TCRdb holds only in-frame clones, not every one. The table lists a few hundred thousand clones, around a tenth of them singletons, with about 0.6% in the top ten. The sequencing input was central memory CD4+ T cells from blood. The receptor source for this set is a man aged 25 to 40 with type 1 diabetes. The CDR3 runs from the conserved cysteine through the conserved F or W. Fields, in order: V gene, J gene, CDR3 protein.

TRBV7-6	TRBJ2-7	CASSLIDRDDEQYF
TRBV7-3	TRBJ2-1	CASSLTPSNEQFF
TRBV19	TRBJ2-7	CASSSGTEGGEQYF
TRBV5-8	TRBJ2-1	CASNRIGRYNEQFF
TRBV7-2	TRBJ1-5	CASRRGGGNQPQHF
TRBV28	TRBJ2-3	CASGAGRTDTQYF
TRBV30	TRBJ2-7	CAWKLQFGYEQYF
TRBV2	TRBJ2-6	CASSLPGTGANVLTF
TRBV11-3	TRBJ2-7	CASSHPGYEQYF
TRBV9	TRBJ2-2	CASSAVNTGELFF
TRBV14	TRBJ2-3	CASSQWNSRVTDTQYF
TRBV11-3	TRBJ2-3	CASGGWADTQYF
TRBV9	TRBJ2-3	CASNGDSRTDTQYF
TRBV7-2	TRBJ2-3	CASSLLGYTDTQYF
TRBV29-1	TRBJ2-1	CSVPPEWGTYNEQFF
TRBV6-6	TRBJ1-1	CASSYTAAGRREAFF
TRBV6-1	TRBJ2-3	CASRWGEGGTDTQYF
TRBV7-2	TRBJ2-1	CASSFAGLAGDKKFF
TRBV5-1	TRBJ1-1	CASSPPGQGNTEAFF
TRBV28	TRBJ1-5	CASRLGGWDQPQHF
TRBV5-5	TRBJ2-5	CASSFAPGQGYQETQYF
TRBV30	TRBJ2-7	CAWGEFSYEQYF
TRBV7-2	TRBJ1-1	CASSAGHFEAFF
TRBV11-3	TRBJ2-1	CASSFWGGHEQFF
TRBV29-1	TRBJ2-5	CSVAQETQYF
TRBV7-2	TRBJ2-7	CASEGIATYEQYF
TRBV28	TRBJ1-1	CASSFRLAGAFF
TRBV2	TRBJ2-5	CASMDRGQETQYF